The subject of this entry is one T cell receptor beta chain. Its antigen is unknown. The data stem from a study of T cells expressing NK-cell markers. As for the study in general: There were seven HCMV-seropositive donors and one seronegative donor among the eight sequenced. Study observations and caveats: For over 5 donors, the dominant NKG2C+ clonotypes made up roughly 1.0-8% of their CD8+ T cells. Four of the donors also had these clonotypes leading their CD3+CD56-NKG2C+ fraction.

UMIs accompanied the 5'RACE template switching by which TCR beta cDNA was made. TCRdb reprocessed the 5' RACE reads; each CDR3 protein has one entry and no DNA is given. Seen in this sample are about 370,000 distinct CDR3 sequences; the ten most common clones hold around 11%. Germline V gene lookup returns CDR1 SEHNR and CDR2 FQNEAQ (reference sequence). This CDR3 has 15 amino acids. The J gene is TRBJ1-4, the V gene TRBV7-9; the D call from TCRdb, TRBD1, cannot be confirmed without DNA. The source material was blood T cells: a sorted CD56 or NKG2C T cell subset, CD4+ or CD8+ T cells, or bulk PBMC T cells (not recorded which). The TCR comes from a woman in her fifties or sixties in good health. This CDR3 is CASSRDRAFNEKLFF.